The entry below describes one T cell receptor beta chain. The antigen remains undetermined. Amplification used 60 Vbeta primers and 13 Jbeta primers. Assay: immunoSEQ multiplex PCR; the TCRdb copy retains only in-frame clones and omits some. The sample lists 180,000 or so clones, over 75% occurring once. This entry belongs to a study of cytomegalovirus exposure and HLA in healthy donors. Study at large: In a previous analysis, 117 million unique TCR beta sequences were found from 150 million to 200 million T cells.

Regarding the study as a whole: A later look showed TCR association rates differing by HLA locus, highest for DRB1 and lowest for HLA-C. The authors assumed roughly uniform sequencing depth across donors for presence/absence analyses.

Germline CDR1 reads SQVTM; CDR2 reads ANQGSEA. The ends were cut back, 2 bases at V and 3 bases at J, with 14 bases in the middle. The CDR3 has 14 residues. The sequence came from a man aged 35 to 55 in good health and CMV-seropositive. The chain joins TRBV29-1 to TRBJ2-7; tentative D call: TRBD1 (6 bases). Sequencing was done on a sample of PBMCs. DNA for the CDR3: TGCAGCGTTGAATCTGGTACAGGGAACTACGAGCAGTACTTC. It specifies CSVESGTGNYEQYF.